Listed below are T cell receptor beta chains from one sample, sequenced in a study of blood T cell repertoires in COVID-19. TCRdb's table, derived via immunoSEQ multiplex PCR, lists solely in-frame clones and lacks some. The sample holds some 42,000 clones; about 90% are singletons and the top ten take just under 9.5%. Sequenced material: peripheral blood. All receptors come from a man aged 45-65 years with active COVID-19. Each CDR3 is given without its conserved first and last residue. Clone size is stated in some rows and not others, as once, few, many or a class when expanded.

cdr3_aa v_call clone_size cdr3_length
ASSLVGSDSYNRQF TRBV7-8 NA 14
ASSLSGTVYYEQY TRBV7-2 once 13
ASRQGSETVGYT TRBV5-4 NA 12
ASSRENEQF TRBV5-4 NA 9
ASITDRGRDPQH TRBV2 NA 12
ASSLGHSSGDTQY TRBV5-1 NA 13
ASRPTVSAGQPQH TRBV28 NA 13
ASSWQREALYNEQF TRBV7-8 NA 14
ASSFEGDTQY TRBV7-3 NA 10
ASSGGTGSRTQY TRBV5-1 NA 12
ASRYGLAGLTDTQY TRBV5-6 NA 14
ASSAYRGGTGELF TRBV25-1 NA 13
ASTTPRAPYNEQF TRBV6-6 once 13
AWSVDGGPGQPQH TRBV30 NA 13
ASSTGGSTNEKLF TRBV19 NA 13
ASSLWSITDNEQF TRBV5-6 NA 13
ASSLYFGQANTGELF TRBV27 NA 15
ASSFRTGGTSNEQY TRBV5-1 once 14
ASSLHTSGSWYEQY TRBV28 NA 14
ASSLYGGNDEQF TRBV28 NA 12
ASSLEVRHSYNEQF TRBV5-6 NA 14
ASSLAPSWGQGSVEQY TRBV5-1 once 16
ASSYSIGAGRTEAF TRBV6-5 NA 14
ASSLLDYGYT TRBV7-9 NA 10
ASSLRQVDETQY TRBV3-1/TRBV3-2 NA 12
ASSRQLNRGRFQDTEAF TRBV4-1 NA 17
ASTPTSGRAIMGNEQF TRBV3-1/TRBV3-2 NA 16
ASSLDRDYEQY TRBV3-1/TRBV3-2 NA 11
ASSQEYLRQEIYGYT TRBV4-1 NA 15
ASSLDRVNQPQH TRBV7-9 NA 12
ASSFYRGPGYT TRBV7-2 NA 11
ASSQRALAGGQNEQF TRBV27 NA 15
ASQRGQHEKLF TRBV7-9 NA 11
ASSYDPRGPGNTIY TRBV6-6 NA 14
ASSVGLAGGNEQF TRBV9 NA 13
ASSPVDTSSYNEQF TRBV18 once 14
ASSPRQGSPTDTQY TRBV19 NA 14
ASSQEAGTYGYT TRBV3-1/TRBV3-2 NA 12
ASSLGTLSYNEQF TRBV27 NA 13
ASSPIRDRGYYAEAF TRBV11-2 once 15
ASSLAARVPNEQF TRBV11-2 NA 13
ASGTGGSYEQY TRBV27 NA 11